These T cell receptor beta chains were read from a single sample in a study of blood T cell repertoires in COVID-19. Assay used: immunoSEQ multiplex PCR; TCRdb lists only in-frame clones, some missing. The table lists about 52,000 clones, under 90% of them singletons. Sequencing used peripheral blood. These receptors were obtained from a man older than 75 with active or convalescent COVID-19. Both conserved end residues are part of each CDR3.

v_gene	j_gene	CDR3aa
TRBV4-3	TRBJ2-7	CASSRELAGSRTYEQYF
TRBV9	TRBJ2-3	CASSVGAGPTDTQYF
TRBV30	TRBJ1-1	CAWTLSAYTEAFF
TRBV7-2	TRBJ2-3	CASSLAGGWSTDTQYF
TRBV12-3/TRBV12-4	TRBJ2-5	CASSVLSVETQYF
TRBV28	TRBJ1-5	CASTGQGGQPQHF
TRBV5-1	TRBJ1-5	CASSLDDGLNQPQHF
TRBV3-1/TRBV3-2	TRBJ2-2	CASSHRRIAGGNTGELFF
TRBV7-9	TRBJ1-2	CASSLEHRDGADTF
TRBV3-1/TRBV3-2	TRBJ2-6	CASSQGAGSGANVLTF